These 17 T cell receptor beta chains share one sample of origin, sequenced in a study of blood T cell repertoires in COVID-19. Here immunoSEQ multiplex PCR was the method, and the copy in TCRdb shows in-frame clones only, minus some. The repertoire holds approximately 45,000 clones, with about 88% as singletons. Sequencing was carried out using peripheral blood. Source of these receptors: a human donor in a cohort sampled during active COVID-19.

This chain links TRBV6-5 with TRBJ2-7; 7 positions match TRBD1. The germline V gene has CDR1 MNHEY and CDR2 SVGAGI. V lost 0 bases to trimming and J lost 11 bases; unmatched junction nucleotides: 7. This CDR3 is 13 amino acids long. DNA of the CDR3: TGTGCCAGCAGTTACTCGGAAGGGACAGTGGAGTACTTC. Its translation: CASSYSEGTVEYF.

The chain combines TRBV19 with TRBJ1-3; 10 bases are shared with TRBD1. Germline CDR1 LNHDA, CDR2 SQIVND (reference sequence). The CDR3 length is 17 residues. Trimming took 3 bases from V and 0 from J; bases not matched to a gene: 5. CDR3 sequence (DNA): TGTGCCAGTAGTATTGGGGACAGGGGCTTCTCTGGAAACACCATATATTTT. It encodes CASSIGDRGFSGNTIYF.

The V call is TRBV5-4, the J call TRBJ2-5; TRBD2 aligns across 8 bases. V was pared by 0 bases and J by 0 bases, with 4 bases of the junction left unmatched. CDR1 and CDR2 from the germline V gene are SGHNT and YYREEE (reference sequence). The CDR3 has 16 amino acids. The CDR3 spells CASSLARGGYQETQYF. DNA for the CDR3: TGTGCCAGCAGCTTGGCGCGCGGGGGGTACCAAGAGACCCAGTACTTC.

The chain joins TRBV10-3 to TRBJ2-5, with D possibly matching TRBD1 (5 bases). Trimming took 7 bases from V and 5 from J, leaving 17 bases between them. The germline CDR1 and CDR2 sequences are ENHRY and SYGVKD. CDR3 length: 14 residues. Here the CDR3 DNA reads TGTGCCATCACTCCCGGACCCCAGGGTGAGACCCAGTACTTC. This translates into CAITPGPQGETQYF.

This clone is a singleton in its sample. CDR3 sequence reads: CASSQVSSGGYTGELFF. The CDR3 DNA reads TGCGCCAGCAGCCAAGTCTCTAGCGGGGGGTACACCGGGGAGCTGTTTTTT. The V gene is TRBV4-3, the J gene TRBJ2-2; 11 nucleotides align to TRBD2. Unmatched junction bases numbered 4, after V lost 1 base and J lost 3 bases. Per germline, CDR1 LGHNA and CDR2 YSLEER. The CDR3 covers 17 residues.

This clone was observed a few times. The chain links TRBV10-1 to TRBJ2-1; 10 positions agree with TRBD2. The CDR3 is made up of 15 amino acids. CDR1 and CDR2 (germline): WNHNN, SYGVQD (reference sequence). The V gene end was trimmed by 3 bases and the J gene end by 5 bases; junction bases not matched to a gene: 4. In DNA, the CDR3 is TGCGCCAGCAGTGATCCAGCGGGGGGGCACAATGAGCAGTTCTTC. It is translated as CASSDPAGGHNEQFF.

This chain joins TRBV12-5 and TRBJ2-1; a possible D gene is TRBD1 (6 bases). Trimming pared 5 bases from V and 8 bases from J, leaving 16 bases between. Germline CDR1 reads LGHNT; CDR2 reads FRNRAP. This CDR3 spans 14 amino acids. This CDR3 is CASGITGFRDEQFF. Written as DNA, the CDR3 is TGTGCTAGTGGTATAACAGGGTTTCGCGATGAGCAGTTCTTC.

The chain has TRBV6-2 or TRBV6-3 and TRBJ2-1, with D perhaps matching TRBD2 (6 bases). Germline CDR1 and CDR2: MNHEY and SVGEGT. CDR3 size: 16 residues. The V gene lost 6 bases and the J gene lost 9 bases, with 24 bases spanning the gap. The chain's CDR3 is CASSRVRTPEGFEQFF. The DNA for the CDR3 is TGTGCCAGCAGCCGCGTCAGGACCCCGGAGGGGTTTGAGCAGTTCTTC.

The rearrangement uses TRBV19 and TRBJ2-2; the D gene is possibly TRBD1 (5 bases). The germline CDR1 and CDR2 sequences are LNHDA and SQIVND (reference sequence). The CDR3 totals 13 residues. Trimming pared 3 bases from V and 3 bases from J, leaving 5 bases between. The CDR3 bases are TGTGCCAGTAGTATCAGGGACACCGGGGAGCTGTTTTTT. Translating it yields CASSIRDTGELFF.

The chain is built from TRBV5-8 and TRBJ2-4, with D hard to call. V was trimmed by 0 bases and J by 0 bases, leaving 13 bases between them. CDR3 length: 17 residues. CDR1 and CDR2 from the germline V gene are SGHTS and YDEGEE. The CDR3 bases are TGTGCCAGCAGCTTGGATTTCAGGCATCTAGCCAAAAACATTCAGTACTTC. It encodes CASSLDFRHLAKNIQYF. Combining the CDR3 with reference TRBV5-8 and TRBJ2-4 gives the whole variable domain EAGVTQSPTHLIKTRGQQATLRCSPISGHTSVYWYQQALGLGLQFLLWYDEGEERNRGNFPPRFSGRQFPNYSSELNVNALELEDSALYLCASSLDFRHLAKNIQYFGAGTRLSVL.

This chain connects TRBV19 to TRBJ2-3; 7 positions agree with TRBD2. Per germline, CDR1 LNHDA and CDR2 SQIVND (reference sequence). V dropped 6 bases and J dropped 6; count of bases not matched to a gene: 15. CDR3 size: 16 residues. The CDR3 nucleotides read TGTGCCAGTAGCAGGTGGGTCTTCTCGGGAGGCGATACGCAGTATTTT. It is translated as CASSRWVFSGGDTQYF.

The rearrangement uses TRBV6-5 and TRBJ1-5, with TRBD1 matching over 9 bases. CDR1 and CDR2 (germline): MNHEY, SVGAGI. CDR3 size: 14 residues. Germline trimming cut 10 bases from V and 5 bases from J; bases unmatched to any gene: 9. In nucleotides, the CDR3 is TGTGCCACCAAAAACAGGGGGCTCCATCAGCCCCAGCATTTT. Protein product: CATKNRGLHQPQHF.

The gene calls are TRBV18 and TRBJ2-3, with 10 bases fitting TRBD2. This CDR3 spans 16 amino acids. Germline V CDR1 and CDR2: KGHSH, LQKENI. The trim removed 5 bases at V and 3 bases at J, leaving 8 bases unmatched. The CDR3 coding sequence is TGTGCCAGCTCATCTAGCGGGGGCCGGGGGACAGATACGCAGTATTTT. This codes for CASSSSGGRGTDTQYF.

The gene calls are TRBV29-1 and TRBJ2-7; maybe TRBD2 (6 bases). Trimming removed 4 bases at V and 3 bases at J, with 16 bases between. CDR3 length: 14 amino acids. Germline assignment: CDR1 SQVTM and CDR2 ANQGSEA. This CDR3 reads CSVGGILSSYEQYF. The CDR3 bases are TGCAGCGTTGGCGGGATTCTCTCCAGCTACGAGCAGTACTTC.

This chain connects TRBV2 to TRBJ1-1; tentative D call: TRBD1 (5 bases). V lost 3 bases to trimming and J lost 4 bases, with 6 bases between them. CDR1 is SNHLY, CDR2 FYNNEI, per germline. The CDR3 totals 12 residues. The CDR3 loop is CASSDGGTEAFF. The CDR3 nucleotides read TGTGCCAGCAGTGACGGGGGCACTGAAGCTTTCTTT.

The chain couples TRBV3-1 (or the pseudogene TRBV3-2) to TRBJ2-2, with TRBD2 matching over 11 bases. In germline, CDR1 is LGHDT, CDR2 YNNKEL (reference sequence). The CDR3 has 18 residues. J was trimmed by 1 base and V by 3 bases; bases with no gene match: 7. This CDR3 reads CASSHGLAGGMNTGELFF. DNA for the CDR3: TGTGCCAGCAGCCATGGGCTAGCGGGGGGAATGAACACCGGGGAGCTGTTTTTT.

Only a few counts were recorded for this clone. The chain uses TRBV5-6 and TRBJ2-1; D is perhaps TRBD1 (7 bases). The germline V gene has CDR1 SGHDT and CDR2 YYEEEE. CDR3 length: 13 residues. Trimming took off 4 bases at V and 7 bases at J, with 12 bases between the two ends. The CDR3 loop reads CASSRQGGNEQFF. CDR3 sequence (DNA): TGTGCCAGCAGCCGGCAGGGGGGTAATGAGCAGTTCTTC.